This passage covers 28 T cell receptor beta chains from one sample sequenced in a study of identical twins (dated by TCRdb to 2016 to 2017). Preparation of the library involved 5' RACE. Sequencing was performed on an Illumina HiSeq 2000. The raw public reads went through TCRdb reprocessing: fastp at Q25, MiXCR clone calling, in-frame beta chains kept. Merged by CDR3 protein, the rows form single entries marked with the most common genes and DNA. Across this sample there are approximately 210,000 distinct CDR3 sequences, with more than 15% seen only once. 35% to 45% of the sample is held by the ten biggest clonotypes. The data also belong to a second study, concerning T cells expressing NK-cell markers.

The sample was CD8+ T cells sorted from blood. Source of these receptors: a woman under 30 in good health.

V gene TRBV7-7 combines with J gene TRBJ2-2; no reliable D call. Germline values: CDR1 SSHAT, CDR2 FNYEAQ (reference sequence). Trimming cost V 1 base and J 0 bases, with 9 bases left between them. CDR3 length equals 16 residues. The CDR3 loop reads CASSLGTIANTGELFF. CDR3 DNA sequence: TGTGCCAGCAGCTTAGGGACGATCGCGAACACCGGGGAGCTGTTTTTT. The full variable domain, its missing parts supplied by reference TRBV7-7 and TRBJ2-2, is GAGVSQSPRYKVTKRGQDVTLRCDPISSHATLYWYQQALGQGPEFLTYFNYEAQPDKSGLPSDRFSAERPEGSISTLTIQRTEQRDSAMYRCASSLGTIANTGELFFGEGSRLTVL.

This clonotype turned up a few times. The rearrangement links TRBV10-3 to TRBJ2-2; 10 nucleotides match TRBD1. Unmatched junction bases numbered 2, after V lost 2 bases and J lost 5 bases. Looked up from germline, CDR1 is ENHRY and CDR2 is SYGVKD. This CDR3 contains 15 residues. The CDR3: CAISEPGQGTGELFF. CDR3 in DNA: TGTGCCATCAGTGAGCCGGGACAGGGGACCGGGGAGCTGTTTTTT.

The chain is built from TRBV2 and TRBJ2-7; D is ambiguous. Trimming removed 11 bases at V and 6 bases at J, with 5 bases between. CDR1 is SNHLY, CDR2 FYNNEI, per germline. This CDR3 spans 8 amino acids. CDR3 sequence (DNA): TGTGCCCTCGGCGAGCAGTACTTC. Encoded protein: CALGEQYF.

The chain carries TRBV9 and TRBJ1-2; D unclear. V lost 0 bases, J lost 6 bases, and 15 bases lay in between. Germline CDR1 SGDLS, CDR2 YYNGEE. The CDR3 runs to 15 residues. CDR3 in amino acids: CASSVAKGPGHGYTF. CDR3 sequence (DNA): TGTGCCAGCAGCGTAGCTAAAGGACCTGGCCATGGCTACACCTTC.

The rearrangement joins TRBV7-2 to TRBJ1-4; D may be TRBD1 (5 bases). Per germline, CDR1 SGHTA and CDR2 FQGNSA. V lost 3 bases and J 8 bases, leaving 16 bases between the germline ends. CDR3 length: 15 residues. The CDR3 loop reads CASSFPNIGDEKLFF. The DNA of the CDR3 is TGTGCCAGCAGCTTTCCAAATATTGGGGACGAAAAACTGTTTTTT.

This clonotype was picked up many times. J is TRBJ2-3 and V is TRBV4-3; 10 bases match TRBD2. The CDR3 runs 17 residues. With V trimmed by 0 bases and J by 4 bases, 7 bases remained unmatched. The germline gives CDR1 LGHNA, CDR2 YSLEER. The DNA for the CDR3 is TGCGCCAGCAGCCAAGAGAGGGCTAGCGGGAGCTCAGATACGCAGTATTTT. This translates into CASSQERASGSSDTQYF.

This clonotype was seen a handful of times. The chain links TRBV12-3 or TRBV12-4 to TRBJ1-1; a possible D gene is TRBD1 (5 bases). Trimming shortened V by 4 bases and J by 3 bases, and 15 bases separated the two germline ends. CDR3 length equals 15 residues. The CDR3 sequence is CASSSFRVGDTEAFF. In DNA, the CDR3 is TGTGCCAGCAGTTCTTTCAGGGTTGGGGACACTGAAGCTTTCTTT.

A few counts support this clonotype. This chain links TRBV4-1 with TRBJ1-5, with D hard to call. The germline V and J ends were trimmed by 0 bases and 4 bases, with 7 bases remaining between them. The CDR3 has 14 amino acids. Germline-derived CDR1 and CDR2 are MGHRA and YSYEKL. The CDR3, as DNA: TGCGCCAGCAGCCAAGAGACACCTAATCAGCCCCAGCATTTT. Translated, it gives CASSQETPNQPQHF.

This clonotype was observed a handful of times. The chain links TRBV6-2 or TRBV6-3 to TRBJ2-2, with D unresolved. Trimming took 2 bases from V and 6 from J, leaving 16 bases between them. The CDR3 covers 16 residues. Germline assignment: CDR1 MNHEY and CDR2 SVGEGT. CDR3 DNA sequence: TGTGCCAGCAGTTACCCCTTTCCGTTTGAGGCCGGGGAGCTGTTTTTT. Translation: CASSYPFPFEAGELFF.

The chain couples TRBV27 to TRBJ2-2; D ambiguous. The length of the CDR3 is 14 residues. Trimming stripped 5 bases from V and 1 base from J, with 8 bases between. The germline V gene has CDR1 MNHEY and CDR2 SMNVEV (reference sequence). The CDR3 DNA is TGTGCCAGCAGTCCGTACAAGAACACCGGGGAGCTGTTTTTT. Translated, it gives CASSPYKNTGELFF.

V is TRBV20-1 and J is TRBJ2-5; D may be TRBD1 (6 bases). V lost 6 bases to trimming and J lost 0 bases, with 11 bases between them. This CDR3 has 13 amino acids. CDR1 is DFQATT, CDR2 SNEGSKA, per germline (reference sequence). CDR3 coding DNA: TGCAGTGCCCCCAGGGGCAACCAAGAGACCCAGTACTTC. This codes for CSAPRGNQETQYF.

The rearrangement links TRBV4-1 to TRBJ1-5; D is uncertain. V gave up 0 bases and J gave up 0 bases, with 9 bases separating them. Germline assignment: CDR1 MGHRA and CDR2 YSYEKL. This CDR3 is 16 amino acids long. The CDR3 here is CASSQDRTHSNQPQHF. The CDR3 coding sequence is TGCGCCAGCAGCCAAGACAGGACGCATAGCAATCAGCCCCAGCATTTT.

The rearrangement joins TRBV12-3 or TRBV12-4 to TRBJ1-2, with 7 bases fitting TRBD1. The CDR3 length is 13 residues. With 7 bases clipped from V and 2 bases from J, the junction kept 4 bases outside the gene matches. Here the CDR3 DNA reads TGTGCCAGCACTCAGGGGGGAAACTATGGCTACACCTTC. Translating it yields CASTQGGNYGYTF.

This clonotype was seen more than once but under ten times. The chain recombines TRBV7-9 with TRBJ2-5; D gene ambiguous. Trimming took off 5 bases at V and 1 base at J, with 8 bases between the two ends. In germline, CDR1 is SEHNR, CDR2 FQNEAQ (reference sequence). This CDR3 has 13 amino acids. The CDR3: CASSPESQETQYF. CDR3 sequence (DNA): TGTGCCAGCAGCCCGGAGTCCCAAGAGACCCAGTACTTC.

This clonotype was seen a few times. The chain has TRBV3-1 and TRBJ1-1; D is uncertain. Per the germline V gene, CDR1 is LGHDT and CDR2 is YNNKEL (reference sequence). V dropped 2 bases and J dropped 1 base, with 5 bases sitting between them. The CDR3 runs to 13 residues. The CDR3 sequence: CASSQYPNTEAFF. CDR3 DNA: TGTGCCAGCAGCCAATATCCGAACACTGAAGCTTTCTTT.

V usage is TRBV30 and J usage is TRBJ2-7; D is unresolved. V was cut by 4 bases and J by 7 bases, with 14 bases left in between. CDR3 length: 12 amino acids. Germline assignment: CDR1 GTSNPN and CDR2 SVGIG (reference sequence). Here the CDR3 DNA reads TGTGCCTGGACCCCCGGCTCGGGTGAGCAGTACTTC. The encoded protein is CAWTPGSGEQYF. Drawing the rest from reference TRBV30 and TRBJ2-7, the complete variable domain is SQTIHQWPATLVQPVGSPLSLECTVEGTSNPNLYWYRQAAGRGLQLLFYSVGIGQISSEVPQNLSASRPQDRQFILSSKKLLLSDSGFYLCAWTPGSGEQYFGPGTRLTVT.

This clonotype was seen more than once but under ten times. This chain links TRBV12-3 or TRBV12-4 with TRBJ2-1, with 15 bases identical to TRBD2. This CDR3 has 16 residues. V lost 5 bases, J lost 5 bases, and 4 bases stayed unmatched. CDR3 sequence reads: CASSGTSGRHNNEQFF. For the CDR3, the DNA is TGTGCCAGCAGTGGGACTAGCGGGAGGCATAACAATGAGCAGTTCTTC.

This clonotype came up once. The chain joins TRBV5-6 to TRBJ2-1; D not certain. V was shortened by 2 bases and J by 4 bases, with 13 bases between the two germline ends. CDR1 is SGHDT and CDR2 is YYEEEE in the germline V gene. The CDR3 is 15 amino acids. The DNA for the CDR3 is TGTGCCAGCAGCTTAAGTCAGGCGGAGTACAATGAGCAGTTCTTC. It translates to CASSLSQAEYNEQFF.

This clonotype was counted between two and nine times. The V gene is TRBV3-1, the J gene TRBJ2-1; perhaps TRBD2 as D (6 bases). The CDR3 length is 15 residues. Per germline, CDR1 LGHDT and CDR2 YNNKEL (reference sequence). V was shortened by 4 bases and J by 10 bases, with 20 bases between the two germline ends. The chain's CDR3 is CASSPNEEGILEQFF. The DNA for the CDR3 is TGTGCCAGCAGCCCTAACGAGGAGGGGATATTGGAGCAGTTCTTC.

The chain has TRBV7-6 and TRBJ2-3, with D perhaps matching TRBD2 (5 bases). CDR1 and CDR2 (germline): SGHVS, FNYEAQ. The CDR3 extends over 13 amino acids. V gave up 1 base and J gave up 7 bases, with 9 bases separating them. In nucleotides, the CDR3 is TGTGCCAGCAGCTTAGACCTAGCCAATACGCAGTATTTT. It encodes CASSLDLANTQYF.

The rearrangement links TRBV18 to TRBJ2-6, with no clear D. The CDR3 contains 23 residues. The V end was cut by 5 bases, the J end by 0 bases, with 32 bases between. Germline V gene sequence: CDR1 KGHSH, CDR2 LQKENI. The CDR3 coding sequence is TGTGCCAGCTCAATCTTCCCCCCGAAGTCCCCGTTCGGGCCAAGCTCTGGGGCCAACGTCCTGACTTTC. Protein sequence: CASSIFPPKSPFGPSSGANVLTF.

There are many counts of this clonotype. The chain links TRBV11-2 to TRBJ2-7; D perhaps matches TRBD2 (6 bases). V lost 5 bases and J lost 3, with 11 bases in between. Germline CDR1 is SGHAT and CDR2 is FQNNGV. This CDR3 spans 13 amino acids. CDR3 sequence: CASSPGLSYEQYF. CDR3 sequence (DNA): TGTGCCAGCAGCCCGGGACTTAGCTACGAGCAGTACTTC.

This clonotype came up a few times. This sequence joins TRBV5-1 and TRBJ2-1; D is unclear. V shed 0 bases and J shed 1 base, with 8 bases lying between them. This CDR3 has 15 amino acids. Looked up from germline, CDR1 is SGHRS and CDR2 is YFSETQ. The CDR3, as DNA: TGCGCCAGCAGCTTGGCTCTAGGTTCCTACAATGAGCAGTTCTTC. This gives the protein CASSLALGSYNEQFF.

V is TRBV6-1 and J is TRBJ2-2, with 8 bases fitting TRBD2. V shed 6 bases and J 5 bases; nucleotides not matched to a gene: 8. Germline loops: CDR1 MNHNS, CDR2 SASEGT. This CDR3 region has 15 residues. The CDR3 region is CASRGAGEQTGELFF. The CDR3 bases are TGTGCCAGCAGGGGAGCGGGAGAGCAGACCGGGGAGCTGTTTTTT.

The V gene is TRBV7-9, the J gene TRBJ1-2; 7 bases match TRBD1. Germline CDR1 is SEHNR and CDR2 is FQNEAQ (reference sequence). V trimming: 5 bases; J trimming: 8 bases; junction bases outside the gene matches: 5. This CDR3 region has 12 residues. The CDR3 nucleotides are TGTGCCAGCAGCGAGACAGGGAGCGGCTACACCTTC. Residues: CASSETGSGYTF.

The chain joins TRBV5-6 to TRBJ1-1; a possible D gene is TRBD1 (5 bases). The CDR3 is 12 residues long. Germline assignment: CDR1 SGHDT and CDR2 YYEEEE. Trimming shortened V by 0 bases and J by 11 bases, and 11 bases separated the two germline ends. The CDR3 sequence: CASSLDRRGAFF. CDR3 nucleotides: TGTGCCAGCAGCTTGGATCGGCGGGGGGCTTTCTTT.

The chain links TRBV7-2 to TRBJ1-4; no clear D gene. Trimming pared 4 bases from V and 6 bases from J, leaving 9 bases between. This CDR3 is 13 amino acids long. From germline, CDR1 is SGHTA and CDR2 FQGNSA. The CDR3 region is CASSSRTDEKLFF. The CDR3 DNA is TGTGCCAGCAGCTCCCGGACGGATGAAAAACTGTTTTTT.

The chain recombines TRBV12-3 or TRBV12-4 with TRBJ2-7; no definite D call. The germline V and J ends were trimmed by 3 bases and 6 bases, with 9 bases remaining between them. The CDR3 spans 12 residues. The CDR3: CASSFRVSEQYF. CDR3 DNA sequence: TGTGCCAGCAGTTTTCGGGTATCCGAGCAGTACTTC.